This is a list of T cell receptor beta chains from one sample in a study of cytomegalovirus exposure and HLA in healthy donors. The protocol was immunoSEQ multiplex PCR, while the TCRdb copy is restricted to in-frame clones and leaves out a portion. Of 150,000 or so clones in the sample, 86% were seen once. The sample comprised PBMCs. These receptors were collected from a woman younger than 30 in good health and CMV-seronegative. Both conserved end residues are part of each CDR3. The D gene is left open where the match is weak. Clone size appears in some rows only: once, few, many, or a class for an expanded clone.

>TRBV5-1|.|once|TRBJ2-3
TGCGCCAGCAGCTTGCAAGAGAATACGCAGTATTTT
CASSLQENTQYF
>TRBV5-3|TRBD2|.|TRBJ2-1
TGTGCCAGAAGCTTGGCCACTAGCGGTTCCTACAATGAGCAGTTCTTC
CARSLATSGSYNEQFF
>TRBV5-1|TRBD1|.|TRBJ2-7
TGCGCCAGCAGCCCACGGACAGGGGGCTCCTACGAGCAGTACTTC
CASSPRTGGSYEQYF
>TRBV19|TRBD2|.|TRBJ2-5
TGTGCCAGTAGTATGGGGGCGGGGGGCGCGTCGGAGACCCAGTACTTC
CASSMGAGGASETQYF
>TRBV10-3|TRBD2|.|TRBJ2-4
TGTGCCATCAGCCTAGCGGGCGGGATTGGAAACATTCAGTACTTC
CAISLAGGIGNIQYF
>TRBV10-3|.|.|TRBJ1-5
TGTGCCATCAGTGAAATCGGTAGCAATCAGCCCCAGCATTTT
CAISEIGSNQPQHF
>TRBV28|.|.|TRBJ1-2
TGTGCCAGCAGTCGACGGGGTTCGCGCTTTGGCACCTTC
CASSRRGSRFGTF
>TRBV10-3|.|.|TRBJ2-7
TGTGCCATCTTTGGTCGCGGCTACGAGCAGTACTTC
CAIFGRGYEQYF
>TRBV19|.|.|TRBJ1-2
TGTGCCAGTAGTTCCCGGGGGGCGAGGGACTATGGCTACACCTTC
CASSSRGARDYGYTF
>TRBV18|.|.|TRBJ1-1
TGTGCCAGCTCACCATTCGACCAGGGAATGAACACTGAAGCTTTCTTT
CASSPFDQGMNTEAFF
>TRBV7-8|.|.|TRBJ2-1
TGTGCCAGCAGCTCTGGACAGTACAATGAGCAGTTCTTC
CASSSGQYNEQFF
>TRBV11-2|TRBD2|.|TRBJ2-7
TGTGCCAGCAGCCCAAGCGGGGATTACGAGCAGTACTTC
CASSPSGDYEQYF
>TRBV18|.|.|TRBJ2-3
TGTGCCAGCTCAAAAAACGACAGGAGCACAGATACGCAGTATTTT
CASSKNDRSTDTQYF
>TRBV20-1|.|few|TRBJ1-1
TGCAGTGCTGAGCGAGCACAAGCTTTCTTT
CSAERAQAFF